The 18 T cell receptor beta chains in this list originate from one sample, sequenced in a study of T-cell reconstitution after alpha-beta-depleted transplantation in children. The library targeted TCRbeta and was prepared with unique molecular identifiers. TCRdb itself ran the PCR reads through MiXCR, one entry per CDR3 protein. The table has about 130,000 distinct CDR3 sequences, around 9.8% seen once. This specimen was PBMCs, mostly from graft donor cells, taken 180 days after TCRalphabeta/CD19-depleted stem cell transplant. Receptors originate from a girl less than two years old who had a stem cell transplant for combined immunodeficiency, so the T cells may come from the graft donor.

This clonotype was observed at least ten times. The V call is TRBV7-9, the J call TRBJ2-1; D is uncertain. V shed 5 bases and J shed 8 bases, with 16 bases lying between them. The CDR3 loop spans 14 amino acids. The V gene's germline CDR1 is SEHNR and CDR2 FQNEAQ (reference sequence). CDR3 sequence (DNA): TGTGCCAGCAGCGTCCGGGCCCCGAGCGATGAGCAGTTCTTC. Its translation is CASSVRAPSDEQFF.

This clonotype was seen only a few times. This sequence joins TRBV20-1 and TRBJ2-7, with D perhaps assigned TRBD1 or TRBD2 (5 bases each). The CDR3 runs to 15 residues. Trimming stripped 4 bases from V and 0 bases from J, with 16 bases between. The germline CDR1 and CDR2 sequences are DFQATT and SNEGSKA (reference sequence). The CDR3 DNA sequence: TGCAGTGCTACGTCGGGACGGCGGAGCTCCTACGAGCAGTACTTC. This encodes CSATSGRRSSYEQYF.

A word on this clonotype: Germline and junction disagree at one end, which may indicate a read error. The rearrangement joins TRBV3-1 to TRBJ2-4; TRBD2 matches at 10 bases. This CDR3 contains 17 residues. From germline, CDR1 is LGHDT and CDR2 YNNKEL (reference sequence). In DNA, the CDR3 is TGTGCCAGCTGCCAAGCAGGACTAGCGGTGACCAAAAACATTCAATACTTC. Translating gives CASCQAGLAVTKNIQYF.

In this sample, this clonotype turned up many times. The V gene is TRBV13, the J gene TRBJ1-1; maybe TRBD1 (6 bases). From germline, CDR1 is PRHDT and CDR2 FYEKMQ (reference sequence). The CDR3 loop spans 13 amino acids. With 8 bases removed from V and 1 base from J, the gap between germline ends came to 11 bases. In DNA form, the CDR3 reads TGTGCCAGCGCCGGACAGAGGAACACTGAAGCTTTCTTT. Amino acid sequence: CASAGQRNTEAFF.

This clonotype has just a few counts. V gene TRBV29-1 combines with J gene TRBJ2-1; 8 bases fit TRBD1. Per germline, CDR1 SQVTM and CDR2 ANQGSEA. CDR3 length: 11 amino acids. The ends lost 5 bases at V and 6 bases at J; junction bases unmatched: 0. As DNA, the CDR3 is TGCAGCGTTACAGGGGGCAATGAGCAGTTCTTC. The encoded protein is CSVTGGNEQFF.

As concerns this clonotype: A read error may produce the germline difference seen at one junction end. The rearrangement links TRBV6-1 to TRBJ2-1; D may match TRBD1 or TRBD2 (5 bases each). This CDR3 has 15 residues. Germline CDR1 and CDR2: MNHNS and SASEGT. The CDR3 nucleotides are TGTGCCAGCAGACGGGGCTTCTCAACCTACAGTGAGCAGTTCTTC. The encoded protein is CASRRGFSTYSEQFF.

The genes are TRBV10-3 and TRBJ1-1; no clear D gene. The CDR3 length is 14 residues. Deletions cut 0 bases from V and 4 bases from J, with 9 bases between. Germline-derived CDR1 and CDR2 are ENHRY and SYGVKD. For the CDR3, the DNA is TGTGCCATCAGTGAGTCACGATGGGTCACTGAAGCTTTCTTT. It specifies CAISESRWVTEAFF.

The genes are TRBV12-3 or TRBV12-4 and TRBJ2-7; D remains ambiguous. V was shortened by 11 bases and J by 2 bases, with 19 bases between the two germline ends. The CDR3 is made up of 14 amino acids. The CDR3 region has the DNA TGTGCCCTCAGTTTACTACCGAACACCTACGAGCAGTACTTC. This encodes CALSLLPNTYEQYF.

Worth noting for this clonotype: This could be a read error, since a much larger clone is one nucleotide away. This chain uses TRBV7-3 with TRBJ2-5, with D possibly being TRBD2 (6 bases). The germline CDR1 and CDR2 sequences are SGHTA and FQGTGA. Trimming stripped 5 bases from V and 0 bases from J, with 10 bases between. The CDR3 has 14 amino acids. CDR3 sequence (DNA): TGTGCCAGCAGCCACCAGCGGGACCAAGAGACCCAGTACTTC. This translates into CASSHQRDQETQYF.

This clonotype was seen a few times. J is TRBJ2-7 and V is TRBV7-9; D not certain. Germline CDR1 SEHNR, CDR2 FQNEAQ (reference sequence). Between the trimmed V and J ends, which lost 3 bases and 0 bases, there was a span of 12 bases. The CDR3 contains 15 residues. CDR3 DNA sequence: TGTGCCAGCAGCTTTAAAAACGGAGCCTCCTACGAGCAGTACTTC. It specifies CASSFKNGASYEQYF.

In its sample, this clonotype was seen a few times. This chain connects TRBV12-3 or TRBV12-4 to TRBJ2-2, with D unresolved. The CDR3 has 14 amino acids. The V end lost 6 bases, the J end lost 6 bases, and 14 bases lay between the germline ends. Here the CDR3 DNA reads TGTGCCAGCAGGAAGAGTGCGAGCGCCGGGGAGCTGTTTTTT. Translated, it gives CASRKSASAGELFF.

This clonotype was recorded a few times. The chain has TRBV20-1 and TRBJ2-5; 7 positions match TRBD1. J gave up 5 bases and V 0 bases, and 9 bases lay outside the gene matches. Per the germline V gene, CDR1 is DFQATT and CDR2 is SNEGSKA (reference sequence). CDR3 length equals 15 residues. CDR3 protein: CSARDDRVGVETQYF. The CDR3 DNA is TGCAGTGCTAGAGATGACAGGGTTGGAGTTGAGACCCAGTACTTC.

The chain links TRBV7-9 to TRBJ2-7; TRBD2 matches 11 bases. This CDR3 contains 14 residues. V gave up 1 base and J gave up 10 bases; unmatched junction bases: 6. The germline gives CDR1 SEHNR, CDR2 FQNEAQ (reference sequence). For the CDR3, the DNA is TGTGCCAGCAGCTTAGGCTCTAGCGGGAGGCCCCAGTACTTC. Translation: CASSLGSSGRPQYF.

This clonotype has a handful of counts. V is TRBV20-1 and J is TRBJ1-5; possible D gene TRBD1, 6 bases. With 6 bases removed from V and 2 bases from J, the gap between germline ends came to 20 bases. In germline, CDR1 is DFQATT, CDR2 SNEGSKA (reference sequence). This CDR3 contains 16 residues. The CDR3 protein is CSAAELKGGGNQPQHF. The CDR3 nucleotides are TGCAGTGCCGCCGAGTTGAAGGGGGGCGGCAATCAGCCCCAGCATTTT.

The V and J genes are TRBV20-1 and TRBJ2-1; the match to TRBD2 covers 8 bases. CDR1 and CDR2 (germline): DFQATT, SNEGSKA (reference sequence). With V trimmed by 5 bases and J by 4 bases, 13 bases remained unmatched. This CDR3 region has 16 residues. The CDR3 reads CSALPLEREIYNEQFF. The CDR3 DNA follows: TGCAGTGCTCTCCCCCTCGAGCGGGAGATTTACAATGAGCAGTTCTTC.

The V call is TRBV20-1, the J call TRBJ2-1; TRBD1 is a possible D gene (7 bases). This CDR3 has 13 amino acids. Germline CDR1 is DFQATT and CDR2 is SNEGSKA (reference sequence). The V gene lost 0 bases and the J gene lost 14 bases, with 17 bases spanning the gap. In nucleotides, the CDR3 is TGCAGTGCTAGAGATCGGTTGGGGGGACAGAAGTTCTTC. Translated: CSARDRLGGQKFF.

The V call is TRBV7-9, the J call TRBJ1-1; perhaps TRBD1 as D (5 bases). V was cut by 2 bases and J by 4 bases, with 8 bases left in between. The CDR3 consists of 13 residues. The germline V gene encodes CDR1 SEHNR and CDR2 FQNEAQ (reference sequence). The CDR3 reads CASSLYGGTEAFF. CDR3 DNA sequence: TGTGCCAGCAGCTTATACGGGGGCACTGAAGCTTTCTTT.

The chain recombines TRBV5-4 with TRBJ2-1, with 7 nucleotides matching TRBD1. V trimming: 4 bases; J trimming: 5 bases; junction bases outside the gene matches: 6. Germline V gene data show CDR1 as SGHNT and CDR2 as YYREEE (reference sequence). This CDR3 has 14 residues. DNA for the CDR3: TGTGCCAGCAGCCTCGGGACAGTCGACAATGAGCAGTTCTTC. It codes for CASSLGTVDNEQFF.